A selection of T cell receptor beta chains follows, all from one sample in a study of cytomegalovirus exposure and HLA in healthy donors. TCRdb's table, derived via immunoSEQ multiplex PCR, lists solely in-frame clones and lacks some. The table shows roughly 150,000 clones, with around 85% occurring only once. The sequencing input was PBMCs. These receptors were taken from a boy younger than 10 in good health and CMV-seronegative. Both conserved end residues are part of each CDR3. A D gene is named only where the DNA matches it firmly. Size tells how often a clone was seen (once, few, many) or the class of an expanded clone, and some rows leave it out.

len,v_gene,j_gene,d_gene,abundance,CDR3aa,CDR3nt
16,TRBV5-1,TRBJ2-1,.,.,CASSLGGTSSYNEQFF,TGCGCCAGCAGCTTGGGTGGGACAAGTTCCTACAATGAGCAGTTCTTC
12,TRBV10-3,TRBJ1-2,TRBD1,.,CAISPGGDGYTF,TGTGCCATCAGCCCAGGGGGTGATGGCTACACCTTC
11,TRBV7-9,TRBJ2-3,.,.,CASSLLDTQYF,TGTGCCAGCAGCTTACTTGATACGCAGTATTTT
13,TRBV6-1,TRBJ1-1,.,.,CASSDLEHTEAFF,TGTGCCAGCAGTGATTTAGAGCACACTGAAGCTTTCTTT
13,TRBV5-1,TRBJ2-1,.,few,CASSLTRYNEQFF,TGCGCCAGCAGCTTGACTAGATACAATGAGCAGTTCTTC
13,TRBV5-4,TRBJ1-2,TRBD1,.,CASSLDRVYGYTF,TGTGCCAGCAGCTTAGACAGGGTCTATGGCTACACCTTC
14,TRBV10-1,TRBJ2-2,.,.,CASRDYSKTGELFF,TGCGCCAGCAGGGACTACTCGAAAACCGGGGAGCTGTTTTTT
15,TRBV11-1,TRBJ1-1,.,once,CASSSGINTDTEAFF,TGTGCCAGCAGCTCGGGGATTAACACTGACACTGAAGCTTTCTTT
14,TRBV27,TRBJ2-7,TRBD1,.,CASSPGQVPYEQYF,TGTGCCAGCAGTCCCGGACAGGTCCCCTACGAGCAGTACTTC
12,TRBV6-6,TRBJ1-1,.,.,CASSYVGGEAFF,TGTGCCAGCAGTTACGTAGGGGGTGAAGCTTTCTTT
12,TRBV10-2,TRBJ1-2,TRBD1,.,CATEGQNYGYTF,TGCGCCACTGAGGGACAGAACTATGGCTACACCTTC
17,TRBV4-1,TRBJ2-5,TRBD2,once,CASSHDLAGGAQETQYF,TGCGCCAGCAGCCACGATTTAGCGGGAGGAGCACAAGAGACCCAGTACTTC
16,TRBV5-1,TRBJ2-1,.,.,CASSLVLDRSYNEQFF,TGCGCCAGCAGCTTGGTGCTAGACCGCTCCTACAATGAGCAGTTCTTC
14,TRBV6-5,TRBJ1-4,.,.,CASSLQGGAEKLFF,TGTGCCAGCAGCCTACAGGGTGGGGCTGAAAAACTGTTTTTT
14,TRBV27,TRBJ1-4,TRBD1,.,CASSEDRGREKLFF,TGTGCCAGCAGTGAGGACAGGGGGAGAGAAAAACTGTTTTTT
18,TRBV19,TRBJ2-7,TRBD1,.,CASSIWARNRGLGYEQYF,TGTGCCAGTAGTATATGGGCACGTAACAGGGGGCTAGGGTACGAGCAGTACTTC
13,TRBV18,TRBJ2-1,.,.,CASSPIGGNEQFF,TGTGCCAGCTCACCCATAGGGGGCAATGAGCAGTTCTTC
17,TRBV5-4,TRBJ2-1,.,.,CASSEMLGGDYGDEQFF,TGTGCCAGCAGCGAAATGCTGGGAGGTGACTACGGGGATGAGCAGTTCTTC
14,TRBV28,TRBJ1-1,.,.,CASSRTGVNTEAFF,TGTGCCAGCAGTCGTACAGGAGTGAACACTGAAGCTTTCTTT
17,TRBV18,TRBJ2-5,.,.,CASSPSYVDPRIETQYF,TGTGCCAGCTCACCAAGTTATGTTGACCCTAGGATAGAGACCCAGTACTTC
12,TRBV19,TRBJ2-3,.,.,CASSIIPDTQYF,TGTGCCAGTAGTATTATCCCGGATACGCAGTATTTT
14,TRBV5-1,TRBJ1-5,.,.,CASSLFLGTQPQHF,TGCGCCAGCAGCTTGTTTCTGGGCACTCAGCCCCAGCATTTT